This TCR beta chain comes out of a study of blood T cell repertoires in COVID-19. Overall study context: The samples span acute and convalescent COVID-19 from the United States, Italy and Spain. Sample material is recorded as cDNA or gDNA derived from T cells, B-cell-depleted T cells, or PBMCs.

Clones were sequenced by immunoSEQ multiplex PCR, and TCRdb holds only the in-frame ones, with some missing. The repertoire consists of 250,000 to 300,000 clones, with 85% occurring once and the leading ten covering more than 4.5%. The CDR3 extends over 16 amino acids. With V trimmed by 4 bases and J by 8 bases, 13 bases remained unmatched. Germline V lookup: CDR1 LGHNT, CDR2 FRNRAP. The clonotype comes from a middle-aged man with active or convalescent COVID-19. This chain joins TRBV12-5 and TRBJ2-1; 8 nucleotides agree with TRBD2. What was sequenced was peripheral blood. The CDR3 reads CASGSTLAGKPHEQFF. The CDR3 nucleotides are TGTGCTAGTGGTTCGACGTTAGCGGGAAAGCCCCATGAGCAGTTCTTC. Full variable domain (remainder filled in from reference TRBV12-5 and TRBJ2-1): DARVTQTPRHKVTEMGQEVTMRCQPILGHNTVFWYRQTMMQGLELLAYFRNRAPLDDSGMPKDRFSAEMPDATLATLKIQPSEPRDSAVYFCASGSTLAGKPHEQFFGPGTRLTVL.